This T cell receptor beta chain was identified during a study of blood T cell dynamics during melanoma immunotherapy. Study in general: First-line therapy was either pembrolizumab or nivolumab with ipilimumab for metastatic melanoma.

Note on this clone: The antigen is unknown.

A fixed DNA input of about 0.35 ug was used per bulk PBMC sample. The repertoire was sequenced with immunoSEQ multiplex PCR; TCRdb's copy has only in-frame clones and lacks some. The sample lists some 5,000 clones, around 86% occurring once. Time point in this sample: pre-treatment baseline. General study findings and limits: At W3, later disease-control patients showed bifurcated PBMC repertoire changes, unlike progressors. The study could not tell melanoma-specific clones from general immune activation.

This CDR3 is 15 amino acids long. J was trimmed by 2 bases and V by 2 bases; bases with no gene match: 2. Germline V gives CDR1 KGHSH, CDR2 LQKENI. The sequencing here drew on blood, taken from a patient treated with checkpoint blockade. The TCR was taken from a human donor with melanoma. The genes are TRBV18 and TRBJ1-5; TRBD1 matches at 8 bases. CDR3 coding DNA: TGTGCCAGCTCACCATCGACAGGGGGCAATCAGCCCCAGCATTTT. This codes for CASSPSTGGNQPQHF.